This T cell receptor beta chain derives from a study of identifying expanded T cells in peripheral blood. CDR1 is SGHDN and CDR2 is FVKESK in the germline V gene. With 1 base removed from V and 3 bases from J, the gap between germline ends came to 16 bases. The CDR3 length is 17 residues. The assay was immunoSEQ multiplex PCR, and TCRdb's table has in-frame clones only and misses some. This repertoire shows approximately 57,000 clones, approximately 89% found once; its top ten account for 3% to 4.5%. The sample was blood. The chain employs TRBV14 and TRBJ1-3; D might be TRBD1 (6 bases). The TCR sequence derives from a person aged 18 to 70 in good health. CDR3 amino acids: CASSQAGGARFGNTIYF. The CDR3 region has the DNA TGTGCCAGCAGCCAAGCGGGGGGGGCCCGGTTTGGAAACACCATATATTTT.